The subject of this entry is one T cell receptor beta chain. Produced via immunoSEQ multiplex PCR; TCRdb's table is partial and in-frame only. The repertoire includes 380,000 or so clones, 81% of them detected once, and 0.85% to 1.3% sits in the top ten. These data originate in a study of blood T cell repertoires in COVID-19. For the study at large: Sites in the United States, Italy and Spain provided acute and convalescent COVID-19 samples.

The CDR3 spans 17 residues. CDR1 is SGHVS, CDR2 FQNEAQ, per germline. After removal of 3 bases from V and 2 bases from J, the junction contained 10 bases not matched to a gene. The material sequenced was peripheral blood. The sequence was obtained from a human donor with acute or convalescent COVID-19. The donor label of this sample is uncertain. The V gene is TRBV7-8, the J gene TRBJ1-5, with 7 bases aligning to TRBD1. For the CDR3, the DNA is TGTGCCAGCAGCTTTTATTCCGTCGGGACAGGCAATCAGCCCCAGCATTTT. This codes for CASSFYSVGTGNQPQHF.